This is a list of T cell receptor beta chains from one sample in a study of post-analysis software for immune sequencing data. A single record per CDR3 protein comes from TCRdb applying MiXCR to the PCR reads. Here the sample spans 170,000 or so distinct CDR3 sequences, 25% to 35% being singletons. The specimen sequenced was blood. All receptors come from a girl aged 5-17 years with multiple sclerosis. CDR3s include the opening cysteine and the closing phenylalanine or tryptophan. Expanded clones get a size class; other rows say once, few or many, or leave the size out.

v_gene	j_gene	abundance	CDR3aa
TRBV6-5	TRBJ2-7	few	CASSHRLAGDYNEQYF
TRBV29-1	TRBJ1-1	few	CSSRGGQRSEAFF
TRBV7-9	TRBJ1-6	NA	CASSLTQSASPLHF
TRBV11-2	TRBJ1-1	many	CASSIGRGLKVGTEAFF
TRBV5-1	TRBJ2-5	many	CASSLAVTAGVETQYF
TRBV7-2	TRBJ1-1	NA	CASSLDSSGTLRAFF
TRBV10-3	TRBJ2-7	many	CATHSGRANEQYF
TRBV3-1	TRBJ2-1	few	CASSQCSTCEQFF
TRBV6-5	TRBJ2-3	many	CASSYQRQGADTQYF
TRBV4-2	TRBJ2-5	few	CASSQVLAGVREQYF
TRBV5-1	TRBJ2-2	few	CASSLAVPSRGTGELFF
TRBV12-3/TRBV12-4	TRBJ2-6	NA	CASSLGTDGANVRTF
TRBV19	TRBJ2-5	NA	CASSMGQGPAAQYF
TRBV11-2	TRBJ2-1	few	CASSLDGRQDNEQFF